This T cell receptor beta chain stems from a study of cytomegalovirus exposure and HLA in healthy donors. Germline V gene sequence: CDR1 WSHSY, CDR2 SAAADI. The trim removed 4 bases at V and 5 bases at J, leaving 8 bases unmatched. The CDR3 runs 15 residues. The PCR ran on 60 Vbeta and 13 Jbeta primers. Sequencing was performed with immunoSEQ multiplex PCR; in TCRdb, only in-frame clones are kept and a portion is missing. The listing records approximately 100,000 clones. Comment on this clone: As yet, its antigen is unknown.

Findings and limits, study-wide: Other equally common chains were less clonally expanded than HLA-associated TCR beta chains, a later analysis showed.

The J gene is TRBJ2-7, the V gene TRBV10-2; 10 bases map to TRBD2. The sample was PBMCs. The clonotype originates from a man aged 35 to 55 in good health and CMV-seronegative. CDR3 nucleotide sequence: TGCGCCAGCAGTGTGGGGCTAGCGGGAGTAGACGAGCAGTACTTC. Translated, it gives CASSVGLAGVDEQYF.